Listed below are T cell receptor beta chains from one sample, sequenced in a study of cytomegalovirus exposure and HLA in healthy donors. Only in-frame clones appear in the TCRdb table, and some are missing; sequencing was by immunoSEQ multiplex PCR. The sample lists 200,000 to 250,000 clones, around 80% occurring once. Material: PBMCs. The source is a woman aged 55 to 70 in good health and CMV-seropositive. CDR3s include the opening cysteine and the closing phenylalanine or tryptophan. Fields, in order: J gene, CDR3 length, V gene, clone size, D gene, CDR3 protein, CDR3 DNA. The D gene is left open where the match is weak. Some rows mark clone size as missing; the rest say once, few, many or name a class of expanded clone.

>TRBJ2-1|18|TRBV9|.|TRBD2
CASSVEGSGKSSYNEQFF
TGTGCCAGCAGCGTAGAGGGGAGCGGGAAGAGCTCCTACAATGAGCAGTTCTTC
>TRBJ2-7|15|TRBV7-2|.|TRBD2
CASSQLAGHSYEQYF
TGTGCCAGCAGCCAACTAGCGGGACACTCCTACGAGCAGTACTTC
>TRBJ2-5|15|TRBV28|.|TRBD2
CASSLWTSGVETQYF
TGTGCCAGCAGTTTATGGACTAGCGGGGTGGAGACCCAGTACTTC
>TRBJ2-5|13|TRBV6-1|.|.
CASMREPGETQYF
TGTGCCAGCATGAGGGAACCCGGGGAGACCCAGTACTTC
>TRBJ2-7|15|TRBV6-5|once|.
CASSYSGRGTYEQYF
TGTGCCAGCAGTTACTCGGGCAGGGGAACCTACGAGCAGTACTTC
>TRBJ2-7|11|TRBV7-9|.|.
CSSSPGYEQYF
TGTTCCAGCAGCCCAGGGTACGAGCAGTACTTC
>TRBJ2-5|15|TRBV11-2|.|TRBD1
CASSLEGGTGKTQYF
TGTGCCAGCAGCTTAGAGGGAGGGACAGGGAAGACCCAGTACTTC
>TRBJ2-7|15|TRBV19|.|.
CASSPERAIAYEQYF
TGTGCCAGTAGTCCGGAGCGAGCGATAGCCTACGAGCAGTACTTC
>TRBJ2-7|12|TRBV2|once|.
CASSGSSYEQYF
TGTGCCAGCAGCGGTAGCTCCTACGAGCAGTACTTC
>TRBJ1-2|14|TRBV4-2|.|TRBD1
CASSYRQGAQGYTF
TGTGCCAGCAGCTACAGACAGGGGGCGCAGGGCTACACCTTC